The rows below give T cell receptor beta chains drawn from one sample of a study of T cells expressing NK-cell markers. TCRdb reprocessed the 5' RACE reads and keeps a single row for each CDR3 protein, giving no DNA. The repertoire table contains some 460,000 distinct CDR3 sequences. Sequenced: blood T cells: a sorted CD56 or NKG2C T cell subset, CD4+ or CD8+ T cells, or bulk PBMC T cells (not recorded which). All receptors derive from a woman aged 45-65 years in good health. Both conserved end residues are part of each CDR3.

V	J	CDR3
TRBV12-3/TRBV12-4	TRBJ2-7	CASRKGGTFYEQYF
TRBV4-1	TRBJ2-3	CASSQDPGAAQYF
TRBV30	TRBJ2-3	CACSGGAGTDTQYF
TRBV7-8	TRBJ2-7	CASSSELLQQYF
TRBV29-1	TRBJ2-1	CSAGYTADPYNEQFF
TRBV2	TRBJ1-5	CASRRGDSYNQPQHF
TRBV4-1	TRBJ1-2	CASSQEYQFSKGYTF
TRBV10-3	TRBJ2-1	CAISDTKGLGGYNEQFF
TRBV6-5	TRBJ2-3	CASRDLTDTQYF
TRBV10-3	TRBJ1-2	CAISESGGSSTF
TRBV7-2	TRBJ2-2	CASSRRGLAGVDAGELFF
TRBV6-5	TRBJ2-3	CASSRLLAASTDTQYF
TRBV4-2	TRBJ2-1	CASSQGERAWANEQFF
TRBV7-8	TRBJ1-4	CASSPRVDPTNEKLFF
TRBV29-1	TRBJ2-3	CSVLPRVTGKRTDTQYF
TRBV24-1	TRBJ2-3	CATSPGRWFTDTQYF
TRBV10-3	TRBJ2-1	CAISESGLAVLPNEQFF
TRBV29-1	TRBJ1-5	CSVDIAQPQHF
TRBV7-8	TRBJ1-4	CASRRPATNEKLFF
TRBV12-5	TRBJ2-4	CASGLVLLGAKNIQYF
TRBV5-5	TRBJ2-3	CASSPRWERDTQYF
TRBV6-5	TRBJ1-3	CASRDSSGNTIYF
TRBV20-1	TRBJ2-1	CSAILATNNEQFF
TRBV15	TRBJ2-2	CATSEATGELFF
TRBV11-2	TRBJ2-5	CASSLGASEETQYF
TRBV10-2	TRBJ1-1	CASNRGTRLGSDTEAFF
TRBV12-3/TRBV12-4	TRBJ2-1	CASSLPTPGMTEQFF
TRBV20-1	TRBJ2-1	CSARDRVAGALNEQFF
TRBV10-3	TRBJ2-1	CAIRTRDQGSQFF
TRBV29-1	TRBJ2-1	CSVEGGASGRARVGNEQFF
TRBV5-1	TRBJ1-1	CASSAGWAREGTEAFF
TRBV7-2	TRBJ2-3	CASSLGGGRDTQYF
TRBV10-2	TRBJ2-3	CASSESGGVGFGDTQYF
TRBV12-3/TRBV12-4	TRBJ2-1	CASSLRARRGGLNEQFF
TRBV9	TRBJ2-7	CASSASSYEQYF
TRBV25-1	TRBJ2-3	CASSIAQAGRGTQYF
TRBV6-9	TRBJ1-1	CASTGGGGGYTEAFF
TRBV7-9	TRBJ2-7	CASSLDGQGHEQYF
TRBV5-1	TRBJ2-3	CASSPGQSTDTQYF
TRBV9	TRBJ2-6	CASSVGSWQGDVLTF